The 16 T cell receptor beta chains listed next were all sequenced from one sample in a study of blood T cell repertoires in COVID-19. Profiling relied on immunoSEQ multiplex PCR, and the TCRdb table lists in-frame clones only, not all of them. The sample has roughly 240,000 clones, roughly 85% seen once. The sequenced sample consisted of PBMCs or T cells enriched from blood (not recorded which). The receptors were gathered from a woman aged 35 to 49 who had been exposed to COVID-19.

V and J are TRBV4-3 and TRBJ2-3, with 8 bases that match TRBD2. The CDR3 is 15 residues long. The ends lost 0 bases at V and 4 bases at J; junction bases unmatched: 3. Germline CDR1 LGHNA, CDR2 YSLEER. CDR3 sequence: CASSQDSGAADTQYF. As DNA, the CDR3 is TGCGCCAGCAGCCAAGATAGCGGGGCTGCAGATACGCAGTATTTT.

The V gene is TRBV25-1, the J gene TRBJ2-1; D might be TRBD1 (5 bases). The ends were cut back, 0 bases at V and 9 bases at J, with 15 bases in the middle. CDR1 and CDR2 from the germline V gene are MGHDK and SYGVNS. The CDR3 is 15 residues long. CDR3 amino acids: CASSEYIGAQVEQFF. The CDR3 DNA is TGTGCCAGCAGTGAATATATTGGGGCACAAGTTGAGCAGTTCTTC.

The chain combines TRBV20-1 with TRBJ2-1, with TRBD2 matching 12 bases. V lost 3 bases to trimming and J lost 5 bases; unmatched junction nucleotides: 8. This CDR3 has 16 amino acids. The germline V gene has CDR1 DFQATT and CDR2 SNEGSKA (reference sequence). CDR3 in DNA: TGCAGTGCTAGTAGGTCTAGCGGGGGGGCACACAATGAGCAGTTCTTC. Translated: CSASRSSGGAHNEQFF.

This clone was recorded once. The chain combines TRBV7-3 with TRBJ2-1; unclear D gene. The CDR3 has 12 residues. Between the trimmed V and J ends, which lost 2 bases and 6 bases, there was a span of 5 bases. Germline CDR1 and CDR2: SGHTA and FQGTGA. The CDR3 DNA follows: TGTGCCAGCAGCTTAGCGTCCAATGAGCAGTTCTTC. It translates to CASSLASNEQFF.

The rearrangement joins TRBV6-5 to TRBJ2-5; the match to TRBD1 covers 7 bases. The CDR3 is 13 amino acids. Germline V lookup: CDR1 MNHEY, CDR2 SVGAGI. V shed 4 bases, J shed 3 bases, and the junction held 2 bases outside the gene matches. The chain's CDR3 is CASSSDREETQYF. The CDR3 DNA reads as TGTGCCAGCAGTTCCGACAGGGAAGAGACCCAGTACTTC.

This chain uses TRBV10-3 with TRBJ2-7; TRBD1 matches at 7 bases. The germline V gene has CDR1 ENHRY and CDR2 SYGVKD. V trimming: 7 bases; J trimming: 2 bases; junction bases outside the gene matches: 8. This CDR3 contains 14 residues. The CDR3 region is CAINPGTAAYEQYF. CDR3 DNA: TGTGCCATCAACCCTGGGACAGCAGCCTACGAGCAGTACTTC.

The J gene is TRBJ2-3, the V gene TRBV30; TRBD2 agrees at 8 bases. Germline loops: CDR1 GTSNPN, CDR2 SVGIG (reference sequence). The CDR3 runs 15 residues. V was pared by 1 base and J by 1 base, with 4 bases of the junction left unmatched. CDR3 bases: TGTGCCTGGAGTGAGCTTAGCGGGGGCACAGATACGCAGTATTTT. It encodes CAWSELSGGTDTQYF.

This chain joins TRBV6-4 and TRBJ2-1; 7 nucleotides agree with TRBD2. The CDR3 is 16 residues long. V trimming: 2 bases; J trimming: 8 bases; junction bases outside the gene matches: 12. Germline values: CDR1 MRHNA, CDR2 SNTAGT. DNA for the CDR3: TGTGCCAGCAGTGACGAGTGGGCGGGGGTTAAGGATGAGCAGTTCTTC. It translates to CASSDEWAGVKDEQFF.

The rearrangement uses TRBV7-3 and TRBJ1-2, with 8 bases identical to TRBD1. Germline assignment: CDR1 SGHTA and CDR2 FQGTGA. The V gene end was trimmed by 5 bases and the J gene end by 8 bases; junction bases not matched to a gene: 7. CDR3 length: 13 residues. The CDR3 region is CASSISGGRGYTF. The CDR3 DNA reads as TGTGCCAGCAGCATCTCAGGGGGCCGGGGCTACACCTTC.

The chain carries TRBV18 and TRBJ2-7, with 8 bases identical to TRBD1. This CDR3 contains 18 residues. The V and J ends lost 1 base and 6 bases, in that order; junction bases with no gene match: 17. Germline CDR1 is KGHSH and CDR2 is LQKENI. CDR3 DNA: TGTGCCAGCTCACCACGAGGCGCAGGGGGCGCGGACGGGGGCGAGCAGTACTTC. This translates into CASSPRGAGGADGGEQYF.

The chain combines TRBV6-5 with TRBJ1-6; the match to TRBD1 covers 9 bases. This CDR3 has 14 residues. CDR1 MNHEY and CDR2 SVGAGI come from the germline V gene. J gave up 9 bases and V 7 bases, and 7 bases lay outside the gene matches. CDR3 residues: CASKWGQGISPLHF. The CDR3 DNA follows: TGTGCCAGCAAATGGGGACAGGGAATTTCACCCCTCCACTTT.

This chain connects TRBV7-2 to TRBJ1-3, with 9 bases fitting TRBD1. Germline loops: CDR1 SGHTA, CDR2 FQGNSA. CDR3 length: 16 amino acids. V lost 5 bases, J lost 3 bases, and 8 bases stayed unmatched. The CDR3 region has the DNA TGTGCCAGCAGCCCGGCCGGGACAGGGAATGGAAACACCATATATTTT. This encodes CASSPAGTGNGNTIYF. Full variable domain (outside the CDR3, taken from reference TRBV7-2 and TRBJ1-3): GAGVSQSPSNKVTEKGKDVELRCDPISGHTALYWYRQSLGQGLEFLIYFQGNSAPDKSGLPSDRFSAERTGGSVSTLTIQRTQQEDSAVYLCASSPAGTGNGNTIYFGEGSWLTVV.

The gene calls are TRBV28 and TRBJ1-4; D unclear. V was cut by 3 bases and J by 8 bases, with 13 bases left in between. The CDR3 is 14 residues long. Germline V gives CDR1 MDHEN, CDR2 SYDVKM. CDR3 sequence: CASSLSVDGEKLFF. The CDR3 DNA is TGTGCCAGCAGTTTGAGTGTCGACGGGGAAAAACTGTTTTTT.

The rearrangement joins TRBV28 to TRBJ2-4; 8 bases are shared with TRBD1. The CDR3 covers 16 residues. The V gene end was trimmed by 2 bases and the J gene end by 1 base; junction bases not matched to a gene: 4. The germline V gene has CDR1 MDHEN and CDR2 SYDVKM. Here the CDR3 reads CASSLGQGRAKNIQYF. The CDR3 region has the DNA TGTGCCAGCAGTTTAGGACAGGGTAGGGCCAAAAACATTCAGTACTTC. Full variable domain (outside the CDR3, taken from reference TRBV28 and TRBJ2-4): DVKVTQSSRYLVKRTGEKVFLECVQDMDHENMFWYRQDPGLGLRLIYFSYDVKMKEKGDIPEGYSVSREKKERFSLILESASTNQTSMYLCASSLGQGRAKNIQYFGAGTRLSVL.

This chain uses TRBV19 with TRBJ2-5; 10 bases are a match to TRBD2. Germline CDR1 reads LNHDA; CDR2 reads SQIVND (reference sequence). The junction had 7 bases not matched to a gene; V was cut back by 2 bases and J by 1 base. The CDR3 totals 17 residues. The CDR3 region is CASSIKVASGGQETQYF. The CDR3 nucleotides read TGTGCCAGTAGTATAAAGGTGGCTAGCGGGGGCCAAGAGACCCAGTACTTC.

The CDR3 sequence is CASSLDLERDTQYF. DNA for the CDR3: TGTGCCAGCAGCTTGGATCTAGAACGGGATACGCAGTATTTT. V is TRBV5-4 and J is TRBJ2-3; D unclear. V was shortened by 0 bases and J by 6 bases, with 11 bases between the two germline ends. The CDR3 has 14 residues. The germline V gene encodes CDR1 SGHNT and CDR2 YYREEE (reference sequence).